Listed below are T cell receptor beta chains from one sample, sequenced in a study of PD-1 blockade in mismatch repair-deficient tumors. The antigens of these receptors remain unknown. Sequenced by immunoSEQ multiplex PCR; TCRdb stores in-frame clones only, minus some. Altogether 14,000 or so clones are present, 85% to 90% being singletons, with the ten largest covering about 4.6%. The source material was cells cultured in vitro, sampled from a patient treated with pembrolizumab. These receptors originate from an adult with mismatch repair-deficient cancer. Both conserved end residues are part of each CDR3. Each record gives: V gene, clone size, J gene, D gene, CDR3 DNA, CDR3 protein. D genes are given only for firm matches. Clone size is stated in some rows and not others, as once, few, many or a class when expanded.

TRBV12-2	NA	TRBJ2-1	NA	TGTGCAAGTCGCTTAGTGGCGAGGCAGGGTCACTACAATGAGCAGTTCTTC	CASRLVARQGHYNEQFF
TRBV27	NA	TRBJ2-7	NA	TGTGCCAGCAGTCCTTCTGGGGGGGCGGGCTACGAGCAGTACTTC	CASSPSGGAGYEQYF
TRBV5-5	NA	TRBJ1-2	NA	TGTGCCAGCCTTATTTTCTCGCGAAAGACCTATGGCTACACCTTC	CASLIFSRKTYGYTF
TRBV7-6	NA	TRBJ2-4	NA	TGTGCCAGCAGCTTAGCCGGGGACCTTGGGAACATTCAGTACTTC	CASSLAGDLGNIQYF
TRBV30	NA	TRBJ1-3	NA	TGTGCCTGGAGTGTATGGGAGGGCGGTAGAAGCTCTGGAAACACCATATATTTT	CAWSVWEGGRSSGNTIYF
TRBV27	NA	TRBJ2-3	TRBD2	TGTGCCAGCAGTGTAGCGGGAGAGGGGAATACGCAGTATTTT	CASSVAGEGNTQYF
TRBV25-1	once	TRBJ2-7	NA	TGTGCCAGCACCCCAGGGGGGTACGAGCAGTACTTC	CASTPGGYEQYF
TRBV29-1	NA	TRBJ1-1	TRBD1	TGCAGCGTCTTACGTCAGGGGGTGAACACTGAAGCTTTCTTT	CSVLRQGVNTEAFF
TRBV7-9	NA	TRBJ2-7	NA	TGTGCCAGCAGCTTAGGCCAATGGGACGAGCAGTACTTC	CASSLGQWDEQYF
TRBV7-7	once	TRBJ2-7	TRBD1	TGTGCCAGCAGCCTGACAGGGGTTGCCGAGCAGTACTTC	CASSLTGVAEQYF
TRBV7-3	NA	TRBJ2-2	TRBD1	TGTGCCAGCAGCCCCCAGGGGGCCCTCGACACCGGGGAGCTGTTTTTT	CASSPQGALDTGELFF
TRBV9	NA	TRBJ1-1	NA	TGTGCCAGCAGCCCTCGCCGGGAAACTGAAGCTTTCTTT	CASSPRRETEAFF
TRBV19	few	TRBJ2-7	TRBD1	TGTGCCAGTAGTACAGGGACAGGGTACTACGAGCAGTACTTC	CASSTGTGYYEQYF
TRBV2	NA	TRBJ2-7	NA	TGTGCCAGCAGTCGCCTTCGAGACCCGGCTAGTCGGTACTTC	CASSRLRDPASRYF
TRBV2	once	TRBJ1-4	TRBD1	TGTGCCAGCAGCCGGGACAGGGGTCCTAATGAAAAACTGTTTTTT	CASSRDRGPNEKLFF
TRBV19	NA	TRBJ2-7	NA	TGTGCCAGTAGCCCCGAGTGGAGAAAATACGAGCAGTACTTC	CASSPEWRKYEQYF
TRBV13	NA	TRBJ2-3	TRBD2	TGTGCCAGCAGCTCCACTAGCGGGAGTGGAGGGGGGAGTAGCACAGATACGCAGTATTTT	CASSSTSGSGGGSSTDTQYF
TRBV30	few	TRBJ2-5	TRBD1	TGTGCCTGGAGTGGGGACGACAGGGGAGAGACCCAGTACTTC	CAWSGDDRGETQYF
TRBV5-1	NA	TRBJ1-2	TRBD1	TGCGCCAGCAGCTTGGCCACAGGGGACTATGGCTACACCTTC	CASSLATGDYGYTF
TRBV5-1	NA	TRBJ1-1	TRBD1	TGCGCCAGCCGGACCGGGACAGGGGGCACTGAAGCTTTCTTT	CASRTGTGGTEAFF
TRBV10-3	NA	TRBJ1-1	NA	TGTGCCATCAGTGAAACGGACTCGGAGGCTTTCTTT	CAISETDSEAFF
TRBV7-9	NA	TRBJ2-7	TRBD1	TGTGCCAGCAGCGGAGGGACAGGGGGATTGTACGAGCAGTACTTC	CASSGGTGGLYEQYF
TRBV15	NA	TRBJ1-6	NA	TGTGCCACCAGCAGAGAGCGGTTGGGTCGGTCACCCCTCCACTTT	CATSRERLGRSPLHF
TRBV20-1	NA	TRBJ2-7	NA	TGCAGTGCTAGACCCGAGGGTGAGCAGTACTTC	CSARPEGEQYF
TRBV5-4	few	TRBJ1-1	NA	TGTGCCAGCAGCCGTAACACTCGGCCCGGGAACACTGAAGCTTTCTTT	CASSRNTRPGNTEAFF
TRBV5-1	NA	TRBJ2-7	TRBD1	TGCGCCAGCAGCCTTATCGACAGGGGGCAGGACGAGCAGTACTTC	CASSLIDRGQDEQYF